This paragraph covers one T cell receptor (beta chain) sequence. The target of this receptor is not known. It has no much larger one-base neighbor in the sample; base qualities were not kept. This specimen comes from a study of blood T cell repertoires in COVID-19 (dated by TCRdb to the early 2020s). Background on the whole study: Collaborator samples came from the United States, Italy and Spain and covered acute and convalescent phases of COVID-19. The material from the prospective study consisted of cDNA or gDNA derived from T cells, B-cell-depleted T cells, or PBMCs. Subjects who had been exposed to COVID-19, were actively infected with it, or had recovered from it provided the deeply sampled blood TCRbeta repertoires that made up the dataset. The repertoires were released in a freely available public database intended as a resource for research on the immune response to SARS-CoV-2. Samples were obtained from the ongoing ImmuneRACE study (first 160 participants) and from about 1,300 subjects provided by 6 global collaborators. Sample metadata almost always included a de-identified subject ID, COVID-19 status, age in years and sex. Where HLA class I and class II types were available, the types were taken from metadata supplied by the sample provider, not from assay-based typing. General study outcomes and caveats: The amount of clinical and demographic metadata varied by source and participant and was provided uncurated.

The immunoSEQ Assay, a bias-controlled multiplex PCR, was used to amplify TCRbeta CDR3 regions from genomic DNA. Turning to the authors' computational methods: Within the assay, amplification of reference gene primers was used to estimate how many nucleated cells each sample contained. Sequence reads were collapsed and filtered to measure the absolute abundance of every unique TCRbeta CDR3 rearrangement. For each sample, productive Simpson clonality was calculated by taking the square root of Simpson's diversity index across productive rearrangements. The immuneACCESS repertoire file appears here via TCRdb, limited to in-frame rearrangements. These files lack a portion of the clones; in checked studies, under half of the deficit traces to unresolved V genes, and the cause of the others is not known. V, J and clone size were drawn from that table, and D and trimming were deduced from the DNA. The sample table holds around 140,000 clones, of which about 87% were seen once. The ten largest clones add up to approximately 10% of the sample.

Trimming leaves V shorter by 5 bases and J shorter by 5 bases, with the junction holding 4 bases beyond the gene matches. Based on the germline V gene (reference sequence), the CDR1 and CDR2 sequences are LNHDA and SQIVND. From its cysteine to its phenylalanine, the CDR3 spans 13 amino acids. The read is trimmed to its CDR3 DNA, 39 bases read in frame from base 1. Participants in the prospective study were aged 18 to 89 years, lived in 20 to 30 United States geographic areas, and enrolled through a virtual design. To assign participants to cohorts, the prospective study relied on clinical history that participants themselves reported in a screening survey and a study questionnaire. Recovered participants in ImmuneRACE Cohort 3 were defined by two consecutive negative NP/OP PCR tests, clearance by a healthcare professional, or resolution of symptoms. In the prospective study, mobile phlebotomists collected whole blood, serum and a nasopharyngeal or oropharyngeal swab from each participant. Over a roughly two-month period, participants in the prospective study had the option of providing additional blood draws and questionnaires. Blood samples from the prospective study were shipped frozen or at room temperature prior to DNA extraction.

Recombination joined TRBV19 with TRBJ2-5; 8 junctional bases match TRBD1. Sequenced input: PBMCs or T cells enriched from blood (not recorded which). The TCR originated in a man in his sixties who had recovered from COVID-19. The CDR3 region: CASSHRGVETQYF. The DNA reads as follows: TGTGCCAGTAGTCACAGGGGGGTGGAGACCCAGTACTTC.